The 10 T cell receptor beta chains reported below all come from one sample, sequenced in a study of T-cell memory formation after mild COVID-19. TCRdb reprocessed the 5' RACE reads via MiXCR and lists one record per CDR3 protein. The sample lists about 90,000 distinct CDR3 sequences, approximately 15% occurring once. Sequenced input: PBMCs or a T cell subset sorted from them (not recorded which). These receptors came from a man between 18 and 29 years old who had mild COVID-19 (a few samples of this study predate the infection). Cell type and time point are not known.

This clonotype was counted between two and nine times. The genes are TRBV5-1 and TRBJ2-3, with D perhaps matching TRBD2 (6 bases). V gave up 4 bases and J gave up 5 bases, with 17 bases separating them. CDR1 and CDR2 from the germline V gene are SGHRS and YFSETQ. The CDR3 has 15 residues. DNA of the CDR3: TGCGCCAGCAGCGGAGGCCTCGGGGGAGGAGATACGCAGTATTTT. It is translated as CASSGGLGGGDTQYF. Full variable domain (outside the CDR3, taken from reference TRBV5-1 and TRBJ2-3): KAGVTQTPRYLIKTRGQQVTLSCSPISGHRSVSWYQQTPGQGLQFLFEYFSETQRNKGNFPGRFSGRQFSNSRSEMNVSTLELGDSALYLCASSGGLGGGDTQYFGPGTRLTVL.

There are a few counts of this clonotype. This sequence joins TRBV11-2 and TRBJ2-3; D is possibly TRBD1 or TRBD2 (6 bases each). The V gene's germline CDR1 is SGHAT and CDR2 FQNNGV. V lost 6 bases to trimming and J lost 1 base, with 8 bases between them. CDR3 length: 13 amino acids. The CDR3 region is CASRGGGTDTQYF. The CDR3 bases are TGTGCCAGCAGGGGGGGCGGCACAGATACGCAGTATTTT.

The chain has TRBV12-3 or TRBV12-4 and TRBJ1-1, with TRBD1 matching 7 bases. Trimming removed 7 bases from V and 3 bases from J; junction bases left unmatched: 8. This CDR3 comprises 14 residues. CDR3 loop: CASTIGQEDTEAFF. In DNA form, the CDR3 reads TGTGCCAGCACCATCGGACAGGAGGACACTGAAGCTTTCTTT.

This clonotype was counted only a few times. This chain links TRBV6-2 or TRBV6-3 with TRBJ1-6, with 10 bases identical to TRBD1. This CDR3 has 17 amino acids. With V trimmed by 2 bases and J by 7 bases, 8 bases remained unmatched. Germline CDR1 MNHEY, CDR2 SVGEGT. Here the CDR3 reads CASSYLSGQGLNSPLHF. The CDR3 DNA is TGTGCCAGCAGTTACCTCTCGGGACAGGGGTTGAATTCACCCCTCCACTTT.

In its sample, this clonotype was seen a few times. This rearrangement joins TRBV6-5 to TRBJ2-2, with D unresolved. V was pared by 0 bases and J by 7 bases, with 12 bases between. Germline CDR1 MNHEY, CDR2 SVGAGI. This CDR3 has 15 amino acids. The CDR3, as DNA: TGTGCCAGCAGTTACTCGACCTCGGGTCACGGGGAGCTGTTTTTT. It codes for CASSYSTSGHGELFF.

The CDR3, as DNA: TGTGCCGGCCTGGGGGACACCGGGGAGCTGTTTTTT. It encodes CAGLGDTGELFF. This sequence joins TRBV10-3 and TRBJ2-2; D may correspond to TRBD1 or TRBD2 (5 bases each). Germline V gene sequence: CDR1 ENHRY, CDR2 SYGVKD. Trimming shortened V by 11 bases and J by 3 bases, and 10 bases separated the two germline ends. The length of the CDR3 is 12 residues.

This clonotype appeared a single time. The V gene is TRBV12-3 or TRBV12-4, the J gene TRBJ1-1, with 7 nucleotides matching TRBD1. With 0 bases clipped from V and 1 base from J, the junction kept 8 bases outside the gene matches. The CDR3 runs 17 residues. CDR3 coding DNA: TGTGCCAGCAGTTTAGCGCTAGGGGGCAGGTCGAACACTGAAGCTTTCTTT. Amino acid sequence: CASSLALGGRSNTEAFF.

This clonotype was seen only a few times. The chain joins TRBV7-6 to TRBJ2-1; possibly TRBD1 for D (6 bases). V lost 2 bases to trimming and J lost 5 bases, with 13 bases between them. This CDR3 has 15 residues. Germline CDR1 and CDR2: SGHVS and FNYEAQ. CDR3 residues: CASSLQQGIDNEQFF. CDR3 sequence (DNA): TGTGCCAGCAGCTTACAACAGGGTATCGACAATGAGCAGTTCTTC.

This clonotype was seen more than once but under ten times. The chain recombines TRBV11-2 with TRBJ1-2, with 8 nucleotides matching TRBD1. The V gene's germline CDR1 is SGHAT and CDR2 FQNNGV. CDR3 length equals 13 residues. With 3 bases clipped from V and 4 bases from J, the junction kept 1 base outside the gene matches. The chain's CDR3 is CASSLGQAYGYTF. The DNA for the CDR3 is TGTGCCAGCAGCTTGGGACAGGCCTATGGCTACACCTTC.

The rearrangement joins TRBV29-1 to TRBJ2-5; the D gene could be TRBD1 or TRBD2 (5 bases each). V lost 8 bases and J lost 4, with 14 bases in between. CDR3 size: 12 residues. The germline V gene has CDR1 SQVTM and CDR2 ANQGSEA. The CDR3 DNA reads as TGCAGCTCACGAGGGGTTGGAGAGACCCAGTACTTC. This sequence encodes CSSRGVGETQYF.